This TCR beta chain was captured in a study of OX40 agonist ivuxolimab in advanced cancers. Study at large: Patients treated during dose escalation were battling hepatocellular carcinoma, melanoma, renal cell or head and neck cancer.

TCRdb's table, derived via immunoSEQ multiplex PCR, lists solely in-frame clones and lacks some. The sample carries some 150,000 clones, under 95% recorded once. The source was CD4+ or CD8+ T cells sorted from blood, collected in a trial of the OX40 agonist ivuxolimab. The sequence came from an adult with an advanced solid tumor such as melanoma, head and neck, liver or kidney cancer.

As DNA, the CDR3 is TGTGCCAGCAGCTTGGGAACAGGGAGAGAGACCCAGTACTTC. Its protein product is CASSLGTGRETQYF. This chain connects TRBV5-4 to TRBJ2-5, with D perhaps TRBD1 (6 bases). CDR3 length: 14 residues. The V gene's germline CDR1 is SGHNT and CDR2 YYREEE (reference sequence). The V end lost 0 bases, the J end lost 4 bases, and 10 bases lay between the germline ends.